This T cell receptor beta chain was found in a study of blood T cells in healthy people across ages. It was with a sample-barcoded 5' primer and a J-beta primer mix that a second PCR of about 6 to 11 cycles was run. TCRdb re-derived calls from the 5' RACE reads in MiXCR, one entry per CDR3 protein. The sample has hundreds of thousands of distinct CDR3 sequences, around two fifths seen once. CDR1 is MNHEY and CDR2 is SVGEGT in the germline V gene. The CDR3 runs 16 residues. The sample consisted of blood. This sequence originates from a man older than 75 in good health. The rearrangement uses TRBV6-2 or TRBV6-3 and TRBJ2-4, with 8 bases identical to TRBD1. The DNA end lines up better with TRBJ2-7; the J call may be wrong. The CDR3 protein is CASSTVPGGMVYEQYF. Written as DNA, the CDR3 is TGTGCCAGCAGTACCGTACCAGGGGGCATGGTCTACGAGCAGTACTTC.